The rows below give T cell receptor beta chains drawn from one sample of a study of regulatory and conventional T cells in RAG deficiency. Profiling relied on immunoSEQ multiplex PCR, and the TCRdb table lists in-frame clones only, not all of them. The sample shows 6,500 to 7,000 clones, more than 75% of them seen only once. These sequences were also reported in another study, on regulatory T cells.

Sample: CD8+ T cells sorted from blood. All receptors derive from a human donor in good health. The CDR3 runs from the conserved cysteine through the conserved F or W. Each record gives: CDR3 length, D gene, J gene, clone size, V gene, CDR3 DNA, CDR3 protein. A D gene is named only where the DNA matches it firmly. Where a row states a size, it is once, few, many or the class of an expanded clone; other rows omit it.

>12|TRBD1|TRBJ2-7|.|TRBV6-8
TGTGCCAGCAGTTCGACAGGGCGCGAGCAGTACTTC
CASSSTGREQYF
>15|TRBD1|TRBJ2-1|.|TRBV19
TGTGCCAGTAGTACCGGACAGGGGTTTATCAATGAGCAGTTCTTC
CASSTGQGFINEQFF
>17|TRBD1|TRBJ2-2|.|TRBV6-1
TGTGCCAGCAGTGAAGCTCCGGGACAGGGGGCCAACGGGGAGCTGTTTTTT
CASSEAPGQGANGELFF
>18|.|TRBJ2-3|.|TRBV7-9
TGTGCCAGCAGCTACGTTACAGCGAGTTATCCCAGCACAGATACGCAGTATTTT
CASSYVTASYPSTDTQYF
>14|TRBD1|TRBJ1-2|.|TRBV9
TGTGCCAGCAGCGTAGGAGGGGGCATCTATGGCTACACCTTC
CASSVGGGIYGYTF
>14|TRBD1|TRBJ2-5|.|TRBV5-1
TGCGCCAGTAAAGGACAGGGGGCGCCTGAGACCCAGTACTTC
CASKGQGAPETQYF
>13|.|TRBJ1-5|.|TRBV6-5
TGTGCCAGCAGTGATCTCGGCAATCAGCCCCAGCATTTT
CASSDLGNQPQHF
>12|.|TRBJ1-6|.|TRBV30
TGTGCCTGGAGGGGCGAGAATTCACCCCTCCACTTT
CAWRGENSPLHF
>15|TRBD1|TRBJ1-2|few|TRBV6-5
TGTGCCAGCAGTTACTTGGACAGGGGGCAGAGAGGCTACACCTTC
CASSYLDRGQRGYTF
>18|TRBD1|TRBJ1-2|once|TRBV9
TGTGCCAGCAGCGCCCGAGAGGGACAGGGTAATGAAGTGAGTGGCTACACCTTC
CASSAREGQGNEVSGYTF
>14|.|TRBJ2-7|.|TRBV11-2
TGTGCCAGCAGCTTGTTTCTCGGAGACTACGAGCAGTACTTC
CASSLFLGDYEQYF
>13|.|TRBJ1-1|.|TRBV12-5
TGTGCTAGTGGTTTGGTACGGGGTACTGAAGCTTTCTTT
CASGLVRGTEAFF
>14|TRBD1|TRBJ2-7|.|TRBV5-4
TGTGCCAGCAGCGCACAGGGGGCTCTGGGGGAGCAGTACTTC
CASSAQGALGEQYF
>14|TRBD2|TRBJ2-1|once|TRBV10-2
TGCGCCAGCAGTGAGGGGACTAGCGACAATGAGCAGTTCTTC
CASSEGTSDNEQFF
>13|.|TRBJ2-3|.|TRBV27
TGTGCCAGCAGTTCTAGCCCCGCAGATACGCAGTACTTT
CASSSSPADTQYF
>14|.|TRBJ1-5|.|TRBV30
TGTGCCTGGACGATCACGGGGAGCAATCAGCCCCAGCATTTT
CAWTITGSNQPQHF
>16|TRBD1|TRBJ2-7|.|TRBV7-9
TGTGCCAGCTTCAAAATGGCCGGGACAGGGTCCTACGAGCAGTACTTC
CASFKMAGTGSYEQYF
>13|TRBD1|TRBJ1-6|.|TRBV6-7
TGTGCCAGCAGTGGACAGGAAAATTCACCCCTCCACTTT
CASSGQENSPLHF
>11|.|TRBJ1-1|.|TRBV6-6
TGTGCCAGCAGTACGACAGGAGAAGCTTTCTTT
CASSTTGEAFF
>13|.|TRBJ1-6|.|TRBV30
TGTGCCTGGAGGGGGGCTGCAAGTTCACCCCTCCACTTT
CAWRGAASSPLHF
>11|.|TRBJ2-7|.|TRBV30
TGTGCCAGAGGGGCAGGGAACGAGCAGTACTTC
CARGAGNEQYF
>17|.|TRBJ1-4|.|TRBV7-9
TGTGCCAGCAGCTTAGTACCTCCGGGGCACCCTAATGAAAAACTGTTTTTT
CASSLVPPGHPNEKLFF
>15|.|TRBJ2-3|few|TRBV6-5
TGTGCCAGCAGTTACTCGACCGGCGACACAGATACGCAGTATTTT
CASSYSTGDTDTQYF
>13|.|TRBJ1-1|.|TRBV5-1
TGCGCCAGCAGCTTGGATGGGCAGGCGGAAGCTTTCTTT
CASSLDGQAEAFF
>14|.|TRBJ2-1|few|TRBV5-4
TGTGCCAGCAGCCAGCCGGGACTCTCAAATGAGCAGTTCTTC
CASSQPGLSNEQFF
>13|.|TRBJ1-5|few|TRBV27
TGTGCCAGCAAGGGCCAGGGGAATCAGCCCCAGCATTTT
CASKGQGNQPQHF
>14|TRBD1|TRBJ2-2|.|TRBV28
TGTGCCAGCAGTTTAGACAGGGCCACCGGGGAGCTGTTTTTT
CASSLDRATGELFF
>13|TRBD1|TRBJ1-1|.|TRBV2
TGTGCCAGCACAGGACAGGTTCCCACTGAAGCTTTCTTT
CASTGQVPTEAFF
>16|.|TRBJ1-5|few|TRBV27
TGTGCCAGCAAGGAGCACGGGACGGGGAGCAATCAGCCCCAGCATTTT
CASKEHGTGSNQPQHF
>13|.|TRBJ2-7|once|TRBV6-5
TGTGCCAGCCAGATAGAGAGCCTCTACGAGCAGTACTTC
CASQIESLYEQYF
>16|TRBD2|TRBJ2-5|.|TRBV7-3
TGTGCCAGCAGCCAAAGAGCGGGGGGGCTGCGGGAGACCCAGTACTTC
CASSQRAGGLRETQYF
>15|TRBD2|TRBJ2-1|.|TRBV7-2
TGTGCCAGCAGCTTTCTAGCGGGGTTTGGCAATGAGCAGTTCTTC
CASSFLAGFGNEQFF
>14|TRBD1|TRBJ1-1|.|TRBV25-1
TGTGCCAGCAGTGTGACAGGGGGCCGGACTGAAGCTTTCTTT
CASSVTGGRTEAFF
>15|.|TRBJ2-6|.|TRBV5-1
TGCGCCAGCAGCCTTGGGTGGAATGGGGCCAACGTCCTGACTTTC
CASSLGWNGANVLTF
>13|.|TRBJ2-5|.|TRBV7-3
TGTGCCAGCAGCTCGGCCCTCCAAGAGACCCAGTACTTC
CASSSALQETQYF
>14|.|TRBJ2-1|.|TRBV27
TGTGCCAGCCAAGGCCCGACGGCCAACAATGAGCAGTTCTTC
CASQGPTANNEQFF
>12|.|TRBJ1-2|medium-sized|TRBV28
TGTGCCAGCAGTTTAAGTCTGCGCGGTGGCACCTTC
CASSLSLRGGTF
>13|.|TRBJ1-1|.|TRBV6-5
TGTGCCAGCAGTCTTGGGGGGAACACTGAAGCTTTCTTT
CASSLGGNTEAFF
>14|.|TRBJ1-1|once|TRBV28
TGTGCCAGCAGCTCCTCACACCTGAACACTGAAGCTTTCTTT
CASSSSHLNTEAFF
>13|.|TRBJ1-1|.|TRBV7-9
TGTGCCAGCAGCTCGGAGGTAAAGGCTGAAGCTTTCTTT
CASSSEVKAEAFF
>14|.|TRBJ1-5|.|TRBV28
TGTGCCAGCAGTTTCGACGGGGGTGGGCAGCCCCAGCATTTT
CASSFDGGGQPQHF
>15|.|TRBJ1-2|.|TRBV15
TGTGCCACCAGCAGCGGGGAACTACTGGGGGGTGGCTACACCTTC
CATSSGELLGGGYTF
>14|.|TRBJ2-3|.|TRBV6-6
TGTGCCAGCAGTTACTCGTCCGGGGCAGATACGCAGTATTTT
CASSYSSGADTQYF
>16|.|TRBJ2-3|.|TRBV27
TGTGCCAGCAGTCCCGGCCCCGGTCGGGGAATAGATACGCAGTATTTT
CASSPGPGRGIDTQYF
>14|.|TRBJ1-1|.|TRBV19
TGTGCCAGTAGTATTTTGCAGAGGAACACTGAAGCTTTCTTT
CASSILQRNTEAFF
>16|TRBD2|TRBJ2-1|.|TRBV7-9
TGTGCCAGCAGCCTAGGTAGCGGGGACGCCTACAATGAGCAGTTCTTC
CASSLGSGDAYNEQFF
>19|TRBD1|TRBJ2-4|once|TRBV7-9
TGTGCCAGCAGCCCAAGCTCCGGGACAGGGGGCCTGTCCAAAAACATTCAGTACTTC
CASSPSSGTGGLSKNIQYF
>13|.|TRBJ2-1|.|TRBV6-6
TGTGCCAGCAGTTATGGGGGGTTGAGTGAGCAGTTCTTC
CASSYGGLSEQFF
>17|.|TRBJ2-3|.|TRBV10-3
TGTGCCATCAGTGAGTCGCTAGGATTTACGGGAGCAGATACGCAGTATTTT
CAISESLGFTGADTQYF
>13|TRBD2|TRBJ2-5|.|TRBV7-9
TGTGCCAGCAGACTAGCGTTGAAAGAGACCCAGTACTTC
CASRLALKETQYF